This is a list of T cell receptor beta chains from one sample in a study of cytomegalovirus exposure and HLA in healthy donors. The repertoire was sequenced with immunoSEQ multiplex PCR; TCRdb's copy has only in-frame clones and lacks some. The table has roughly 160,000 clones, approximately 80% seen once. The specimen sequenced was PBMCs. These receptors originate from a man aged 18-30 years in good health and CMV-seropositive. Both conserved end residues are part of each CDR3. D genes are given only for firm matches. Expanded clones get a size class; other rows say once, few or many, or leave the size out.

TRBV18	.	TRBJ2-7	.	TGTGCCAGCTCACCATCGGACAGCCCAGGGTACGAGCAGTACTTC	CASSPSDSPGYEQYF
TRBV7-8	TRBD1	TRBJ1-2	.	TGTGCCAGCAGCGGACGGGACAGGGAAGGCTATGGCTACACCTTC	CASSGRDREGYGYTF
TRBV6-1	TRBD1	TRBJ2-7	.	TGTGCCGTACCGTTGGGGACAGGTTTAGCCGAGCAGTACTTC	CAVPLGTGLAEQYF
TRBV19	TRBD2	TRBJ2-7	once	TGTGCCAGTAGCCCGGGTCGGGGGGGCGCTTACGAGCAGTACTTC	CASSPGRGGAYEQYF
TRBV10-3	.	TRBJ1-2	.	TGTGCCATCAGTGCCTCAGCCCAAGGGAGCTATGGCTACACCTTC	CAISASAQGSYGYTF
TRBV4-3	.	TRBJ1-6	.	TGCGCCAGCAGCCAAGAGACCGGAGCAGGGCGAGATTCACCCCTCCACTTT	CASSQETGAGRDSPLHF
TRBV5-4	TRBD1	TRBJ2-5	.	TGTGCCAGCAGCTTCCGGACAGGGAGTGTAGAGACCCAGTACTTC	CASSFRTGSVETQYF
TRBV30	TRBD1	TRBJ2-6	.	TGTGCCTGGGACCGGACAGGGTCTGGGGCCAACGTCCTGACTTTC	CAWDRTGSGANVLTF
TRBV7-8	TRBD1	TRBJ1-4	.	TGTGCCAGCAGCCACCCCCGGGACAGGGTCGCAACTAATGAAAAACTGTTTTTT	CASSHPRDRVATNEKLFF
TRBV6-5	TRBD1	TRBJ1-1	.	TGTGCCAGCAGTTGGACAGGGAGGAACACTGAAGCTTTCTTT	CASSWTGRNTEAFF
TRBV14	.	TRBJ1-2	.	TGTGCCAGCAGCCGCGGGATTGGTGATGGCTACACCTTC	CASSRGIGDGYTF
TRBV7-9	.	TRBJ1-6	.	TGTGCCAGCAGCTTAGCGGGCAGTTCGGATTCACCCCTCCACTTT	CASSLAGSSDSPLHF
TRBV7-9	.	TRBJ2-1	.	TGTGCCAGCAGCTTAGCTCAGGGAAGGTCCTACAATGAGCAGTTCTTC	CASSLAQGRSYNEQFF
TRBV29-1	TRBD2	TRBJ2-1	.	TGCAGCACAGGGACTAGCGCTTACAATGAGCAGTTCTTC	CSTGTSAYNEQFF
TRBV27	TRBD1	TRBJ2-7	.	TGTGCCAGCAGTCCCCTACAGGGGCCCATATACGAGCAGTACTTC	CASSPLQGPIYEQYF
TRBV4-1	.	TRBJ2-3	.	TGCGCCAGCAGCCTCGGACTTTCTCCAGATACGCAGTATTTT	CASSLGLSPDTQYF
TRBV5-1	.	TRBJ2-1	.	TGCGCCAGCAGCTTGGTCCGGAGCCCCGGTGAGCAGTTCTTC	CASSLVRSPGEQFF
TRBV14	.	TRBJ2-1	.	TGTGCCAGCAGCCAAGAGGTACTCCTATACAATGAGCAGTTCTTC	CASSQEVLLYNEQFF
TRBV5-1	.	TRBJ1-5	.	TGCGCCAGCAGCTTGGGGGTCGGAGGCAATCAGCCCCAGCATTTT	CASSLGVGGNQPQHF
TRBV6-5	.	TRBJ2-7	.	TGTGCCAGCAGTTACCCCCCAGGGGTTGAGCAGTACTTC	CASSYPPGVEQYF
TRBV6-5	.	TRBJ1-2	once	TGTGCCAGCAGTTACGACAGCTCAGGTGGCTACACCTTC	CASSYDSSGGYTF
TRBV7-8	.	TRBJ1-4	.	TGTGCCAGCAGCGAGTACAGCAGCCGTGAAAAACTGTTTTTT	CASSEYSSREKLFF
TRBV30	.	TRBJ1-6	.	TGTGCCTGGAGTGTAATAGGGAGTAGGTCACCCCTCCACTTT	CAWSVIGSRSPLHF
TRBV7-9	TRBD1	TRBJ2-7	.	TGTGCCAGCAGCTTAGTTAGGGACAGCCCAACCTACGAGCAGTACTTC	CASSLVRDSPTYEQYF
TRBV6-5	TRBD1	TRBJ2-3	few	TGTGCCAGCAGTTCTCCGGACAGGGGGCTTAAAGATACGCAGTATTTT	CASSSPDRGLKDTQYF
TRBV5-8	TRBD1	TRBJ2-2	.	TGTGCCAGCAGCTTAGGACAGGTTTACACCGGGGAGCTGTTTTTT	CASSLGQVYTGELFF
TRBV7-2	TRBD2	TRBJ2-3	.	TGTGCCAGCAGCCTTACCGCAAGCGGGGGGAGCACAGATACGCAGTATTTT	CASSLTASGGSTDTQYF
TRBV4-3	.	TRBJ1-2	.	TGCGCCAGCAGCCAAGAACAATGGTCGAACTATGTCTACACCTTC	CASSQEQWSNYVYTF
TRBV9	.	TRBJ2-3	.	TGTGCCAGCAGCCCGGCGGCATCCGCTAGCACAGATACGCAGTATTTT	CASSPAASASTDTQYF
TRBV19	TRBD2	TRBJ2-7	few	TGTGCCAGTAGTACCCAGCGGGAGCAAGTCGAGCAGTACTTC	CASSTQREQVEQYF
TRBV29-1	TRBD1	TRBJ1-5	.	TGCAGGCCTCACAGGGGGATCAGAAATCAGCCCCAGCATTTT	CRPHRGIRNQPQHF
TRBV27	TRBD1	TRBJ2-1	.	TGTGCCAGCAGAGCCGGGACAGTAAGTTCCAATGAGCAGTTCTTC	CASRAGTVSSNEQFF
TRBV7-9	.	TRBJ1-1	.	TGTGCCAGCAGCTTAGATGTTATAGGGGGGGGGACTGAAGCTTTCTTT	CASSLDVIGGGTEAFF
TRBV28	TRBD2	TRBJ2-3	.	TGTGCCAGCAGTTTGGGGTTAGCGGGAACGGTTAACACAGATACGCAGTATTTT	CASSLGLAGTVNTDTQYF
TRBV29-1	.	TRBJ2-2	.	TGCAGCGTTGAAGTTACAGGGTCCACCGGGGAGCTGTTTTTT	CSVEVTGSTGELFF
TRBV11-2	TRBD1	TRBJ2-3	.	TGTGCCAGCAGTCAAGGACGGGACAGAGCAGATACGCAGTATTTT	CASSQGRDRADTQYF
TRBV13	.	TRBJ2-6	.	TGTGCCAGCAGAGACGAGACAAGGTCCAACGGCCTGACTTTC	CASRDETRSNGLTF
TRBV18	TRBD1	TRBJ2-7	.	TGTGCCGGCTCACCTAGAACAGGGGAAGCCTACGAGCAGTACTTC	CAGSPRTGEAYEQYF
TRBV7-9	TRBD2	TRBJ2-3	.	TGTGCCAGCAGCCCCCACGGGGGGGTTAATATTATGGATACGCAGTATTTT	CASSPHGGVNIMDTQYF
TRBV27	TRBD2	TRBJ2-7	once	TGTGCCAGCAGTATTTCTAGCGGGGGGGCCTACGAGCAGTACTTC	CASSISSGGAYEQYF
TRBV4-1	TRBD2	TRBJ2-3	once	TGCGCCAGCAGCCAAGGACTAGCAGGCGATACGCAGTATTTT	CASSQGLAGDTQYF
TRBV7-9	TRBD1	TRBJ2-7	once	TGTTCCAGCAGCTTAGTCCGGGACAGCTACGAGCAGTACTTC	CSSSLVRDSYEQYF
TRBV6-5	TRBD1	TRBJ2-5	.	TGTGCCAGCAGTTCAAACAGGGGGCGCGAGACCCAGTACTTC	CASSSNRGRETQYF
TRBV7-9	.	TRBJ2-7	.	TGTTCCAGCAGCTTTCGGGGAGTGGACGAGCAGTACTTC	CSSSFRGVDEQYF
TRBV19	.	TRBJ1-5	.	TGTGCCAGTAGTACGGGCGGGCAGCCCCAGCATTTT	CASSTGGQPQHF
TRBV6-5	TRBD1	TRBJ1-1	.	TGTGCCAGCAGACGGGACAGGGGAAGTATCACTGAAGCTTTCTTT	CASRRDRGSITEAFF
TRBV4-1	TRBD1	TRBJ1-5	once	TGCGCCAGCAGCCAAGGTGCCGGGACAGGGAATCAGCCCCAGCATTTT	CASSQGAGTGNQPQHF
TRBV5-4	.	TRBJ1-2	.	TGTGCCAGCAGCTTGGGGCAGGGGAACTATGGCTACACCTTC	CASSLGQGNYGYTF
TRBV29-1	TRBD2	TRBJ2-3	.	TGCAGCGTTGAGGCGGGGGCAGATACGCAGTATTTT	CSVEAGADTQYF
TRBV19	.	TRBJ1-6	.	TGTGCCAGTAGTATCTCAGAGGACTATAATTCACCCCTCCACTTT	CASSISEDYNSPLHF
TRBV5-1	TRBD1	TRBJ2-7	.	TGCGCCAGCCGGGGAATCCGGACAGGGAAACACGAGCAGTACTTC	CASRGIRTGKHEQYF
TRBV5-1	.	TRBJ2-7	.	TGCGCCAGCAGCAGGGACGGGGGAACAACCTACGAGCAGTACTTC	CASSRDGGTTYEQYF
TRBV7-9	.	TRBJ2-2	.	TGTTCCAGCAGCTTAGTAGGAGGCGGGGAGCTGTTTTTT	CSSSLVGGGELFF
TRBV30	.	TRBJ2-3	.	TGTGCCTGGAGTTCCGTTGGGGGCCCAGATACGCAGTATTTT	CAWSSVGGPDTQYF
TRBV28	TRBD1	TRBJ2-1	.	TGTGCCAGCAGTTCGGGACAGGGCCGGCCCTACAATGAGCAGTTCTTC	CASSSGQGRPYNEQFF
TRBV19	TRBD1	TRBJ2-3	.	TGTGCCTCCCTAGGGACAGGGGATGATGGAGATACGCAGTATTTT	CASLGTGDDGDTQYF
TRBV19	TRBD1	TRBJ1-2	.	TGTGCCAGTATTCGGACAGGAGTGTATGGCTACACCTTC	CASIRTGVYGYTF